This T cell receptor beta chain appears in the sequencing data of a study of glioma-infiltrating T cells. After removal of 2 bases from V and 6 bases from J, the junction contained 2 bases not matched to a gene. The CDR3 totals 14 residues. The germline gives CDR1 KGHDR, CDR2 SFDVKD. This clonotype has only a few counts. Using RNA template, CDR3s of TCR alpha and beta were amplified with iRepertoire arm-PCR. TCRdb fed the multiplex PCR reads into MiXCR, producing one record per CDR3 protein. The sample lists about 130,000 distinct CDR3 sequences, around 25% seen once, with approximately 26% in the top ten.

The V and J genes are TRBV24-1 and TRBJ2-1; TRBD1 matches 8 bases. Sequencing was carried out using glioma tissue, nonneoplastic brain tissue, or PBMCs (not recorded which). The clonotype comes from a human donor with low-grade glioma or glioblastoma, undergoing nonglioma brain surgery, or in good health (not recorded which). This chain's CDR3 is CATSDSGQGNEQFF. The CDR3, as DNA: TGTGCCACCAGTGATTCCGGACAGGGCAATGAGCAGTTCTTC.